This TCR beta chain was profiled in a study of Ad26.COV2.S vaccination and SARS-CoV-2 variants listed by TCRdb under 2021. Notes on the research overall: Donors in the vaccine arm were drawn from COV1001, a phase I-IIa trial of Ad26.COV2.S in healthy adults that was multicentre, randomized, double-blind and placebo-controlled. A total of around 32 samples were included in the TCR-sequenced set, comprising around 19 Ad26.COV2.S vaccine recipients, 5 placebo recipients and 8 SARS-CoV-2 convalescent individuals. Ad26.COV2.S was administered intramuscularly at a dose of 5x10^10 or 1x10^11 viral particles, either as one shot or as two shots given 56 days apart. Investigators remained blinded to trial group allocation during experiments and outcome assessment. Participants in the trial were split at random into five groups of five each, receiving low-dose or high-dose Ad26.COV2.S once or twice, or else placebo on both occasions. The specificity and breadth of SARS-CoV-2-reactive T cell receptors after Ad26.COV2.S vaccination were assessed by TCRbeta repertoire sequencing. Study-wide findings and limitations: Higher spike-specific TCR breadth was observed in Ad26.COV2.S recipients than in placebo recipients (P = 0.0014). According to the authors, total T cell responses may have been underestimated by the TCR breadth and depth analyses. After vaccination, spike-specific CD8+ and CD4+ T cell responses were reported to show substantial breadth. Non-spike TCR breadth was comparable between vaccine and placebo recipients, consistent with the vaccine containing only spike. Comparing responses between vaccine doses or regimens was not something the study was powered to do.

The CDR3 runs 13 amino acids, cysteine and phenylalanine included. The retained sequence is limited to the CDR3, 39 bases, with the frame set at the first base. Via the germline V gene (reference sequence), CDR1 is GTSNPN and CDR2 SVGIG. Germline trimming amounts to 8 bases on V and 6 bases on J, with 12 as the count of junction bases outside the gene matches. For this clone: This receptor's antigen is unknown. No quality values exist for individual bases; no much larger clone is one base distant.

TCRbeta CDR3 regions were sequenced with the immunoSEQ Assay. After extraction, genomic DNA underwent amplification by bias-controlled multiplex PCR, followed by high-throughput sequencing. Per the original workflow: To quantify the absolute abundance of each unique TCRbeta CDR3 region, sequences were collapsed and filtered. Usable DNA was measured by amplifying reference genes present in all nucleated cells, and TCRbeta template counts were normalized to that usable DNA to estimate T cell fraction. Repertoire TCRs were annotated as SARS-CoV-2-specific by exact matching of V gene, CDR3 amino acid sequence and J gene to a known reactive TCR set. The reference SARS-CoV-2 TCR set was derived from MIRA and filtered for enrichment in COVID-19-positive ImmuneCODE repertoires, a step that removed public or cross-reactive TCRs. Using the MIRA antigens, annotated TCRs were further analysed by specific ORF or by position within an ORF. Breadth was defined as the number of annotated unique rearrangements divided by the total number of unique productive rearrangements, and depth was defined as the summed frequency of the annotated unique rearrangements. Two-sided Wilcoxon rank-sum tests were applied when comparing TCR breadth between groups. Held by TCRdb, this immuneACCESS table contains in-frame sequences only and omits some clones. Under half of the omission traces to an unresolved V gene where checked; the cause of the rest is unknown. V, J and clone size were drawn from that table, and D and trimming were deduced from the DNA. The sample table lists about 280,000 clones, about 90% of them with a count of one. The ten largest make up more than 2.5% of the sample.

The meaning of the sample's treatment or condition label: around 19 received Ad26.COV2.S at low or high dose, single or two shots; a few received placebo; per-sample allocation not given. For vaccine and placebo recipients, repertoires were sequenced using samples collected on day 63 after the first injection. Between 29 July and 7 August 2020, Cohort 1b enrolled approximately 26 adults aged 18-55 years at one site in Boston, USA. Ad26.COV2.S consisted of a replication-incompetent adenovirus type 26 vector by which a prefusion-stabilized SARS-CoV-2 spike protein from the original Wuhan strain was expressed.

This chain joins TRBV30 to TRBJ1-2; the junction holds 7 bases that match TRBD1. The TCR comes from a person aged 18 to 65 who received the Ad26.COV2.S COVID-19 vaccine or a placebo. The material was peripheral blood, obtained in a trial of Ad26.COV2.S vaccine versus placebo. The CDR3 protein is CAEQGGTEDGYTF. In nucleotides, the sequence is TGTGCCGAGCAGGGGGGAACCGAGGATGGCTACACCTTC.